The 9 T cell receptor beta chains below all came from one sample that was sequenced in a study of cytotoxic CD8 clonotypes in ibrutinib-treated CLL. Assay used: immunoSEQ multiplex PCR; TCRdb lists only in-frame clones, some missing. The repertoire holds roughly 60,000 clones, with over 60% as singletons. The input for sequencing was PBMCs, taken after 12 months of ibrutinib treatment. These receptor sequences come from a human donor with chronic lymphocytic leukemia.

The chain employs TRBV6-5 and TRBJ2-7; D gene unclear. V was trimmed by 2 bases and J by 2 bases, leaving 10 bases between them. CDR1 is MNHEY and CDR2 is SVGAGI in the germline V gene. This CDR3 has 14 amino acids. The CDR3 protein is CASSYTDATYEQYF. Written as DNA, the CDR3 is TGTGCCAGCAGTTACACAGACGCCACCTACGAGCAGTACTTC.

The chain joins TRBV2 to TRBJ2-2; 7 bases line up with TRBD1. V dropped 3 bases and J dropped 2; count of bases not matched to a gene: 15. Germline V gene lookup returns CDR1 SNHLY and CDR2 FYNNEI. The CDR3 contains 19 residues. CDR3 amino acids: CASSDDGTALAPNTGELFF. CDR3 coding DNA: TGTGCCAGCAGTGACGACGGGACAGCCCTCGCGCCTAACACCGGGGAGCTGTTTTTT.

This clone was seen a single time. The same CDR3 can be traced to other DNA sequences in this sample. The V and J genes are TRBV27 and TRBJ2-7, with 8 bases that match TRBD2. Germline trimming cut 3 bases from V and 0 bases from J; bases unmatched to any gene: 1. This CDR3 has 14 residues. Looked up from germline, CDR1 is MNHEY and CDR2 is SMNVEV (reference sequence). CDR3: CASSFSGSSYEQYF. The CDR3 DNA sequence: TGTGCCAGCAGTTTCAGCGGGAGCTCCTACGAGCAGTACTTC.

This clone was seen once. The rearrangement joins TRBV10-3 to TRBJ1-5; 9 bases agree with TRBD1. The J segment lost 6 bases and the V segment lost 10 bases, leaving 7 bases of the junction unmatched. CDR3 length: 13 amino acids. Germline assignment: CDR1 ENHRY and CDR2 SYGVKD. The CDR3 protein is CATGTGIGQPQHF. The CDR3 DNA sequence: TGTGCCACCGGGACAGGGATCGGTCAGCCCCAGCATTTT.

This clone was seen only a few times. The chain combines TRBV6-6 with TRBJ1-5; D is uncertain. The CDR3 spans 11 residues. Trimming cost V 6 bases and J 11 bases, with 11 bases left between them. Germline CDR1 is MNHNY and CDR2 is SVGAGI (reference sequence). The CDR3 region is CASSNRASQHF. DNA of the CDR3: TGTGCCAGCAGCAACCGTGCATCCCAGCATTTT.

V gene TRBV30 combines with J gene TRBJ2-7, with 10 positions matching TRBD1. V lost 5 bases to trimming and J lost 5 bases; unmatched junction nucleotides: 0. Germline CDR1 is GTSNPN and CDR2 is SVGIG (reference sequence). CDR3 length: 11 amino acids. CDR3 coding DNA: TGTGCCTGGGGACAGGGGGACGAGCAGTACTTC. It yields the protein CAWGQGDEQYF.

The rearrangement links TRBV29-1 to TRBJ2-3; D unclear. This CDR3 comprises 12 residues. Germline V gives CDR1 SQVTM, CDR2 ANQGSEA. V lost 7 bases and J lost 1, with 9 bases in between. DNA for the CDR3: TGCAGCGGGACGTGGGGCACAGATACGCAGTATTTT. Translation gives CSGTWGTDTQYF.

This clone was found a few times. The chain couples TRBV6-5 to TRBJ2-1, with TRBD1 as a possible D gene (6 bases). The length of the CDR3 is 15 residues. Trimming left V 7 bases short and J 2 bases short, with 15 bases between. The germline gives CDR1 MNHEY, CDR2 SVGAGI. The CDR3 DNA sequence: TGTGCCAGCAACCGAGGACAGATGCCCTACAATGAGCAGTTCTTC. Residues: CASNRGQMPYNEQFF.

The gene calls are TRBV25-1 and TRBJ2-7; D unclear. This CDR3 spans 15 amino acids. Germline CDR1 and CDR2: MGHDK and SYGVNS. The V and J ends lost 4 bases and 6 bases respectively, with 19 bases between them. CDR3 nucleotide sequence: TGTGCCAGCAGTGCCACCCAGCTAAGTATGGGCGAGCAGTACTTC. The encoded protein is CASSATQLSMGEQYF.